The sequence of this T cell receptor (beta chain) was determined in a study of cytomegalovirus exposure and HLA in healthy donors. General study findings and limits: Earlier analysis yielded a pattern in which most TCR beta V segments were productive about 90% or about 30% of the time. Common viral pathogens (according to a later analysis) appeared linked to several of the most significant clusters.

Comments on this clone: Its specificity is not known.

The PCR ran on 60 Vbeta and 13 Jbeta primers. TCRdb's copy holds only in-frame clones and misses some; the assay was immunoSEQ multiplex PCR. The sample has approximately 150,000 clones, roughly 65% seen once. This CDR3 is built from 16 residues. Germline CDR1 LGHNA, CDR2 YSLEER. The ends lost 0 bases at V and 5 bases at J; junction bases unmatched: 7. The specimen was PBMCs. The TCR originated in a man aged 55 to 70 in good health and CMV-seronegative. The chain is built from TRBV4-3 and TRBJ2-7; 10 nucleotides match TRBD1. CDR3 sequence (DNA): TGCGCCAGCAGCCAAGAGTCAGGGACAGGGGACGACGAGCAGTACTTC. Translated, it gives CASSQESGTGDDEQYF.